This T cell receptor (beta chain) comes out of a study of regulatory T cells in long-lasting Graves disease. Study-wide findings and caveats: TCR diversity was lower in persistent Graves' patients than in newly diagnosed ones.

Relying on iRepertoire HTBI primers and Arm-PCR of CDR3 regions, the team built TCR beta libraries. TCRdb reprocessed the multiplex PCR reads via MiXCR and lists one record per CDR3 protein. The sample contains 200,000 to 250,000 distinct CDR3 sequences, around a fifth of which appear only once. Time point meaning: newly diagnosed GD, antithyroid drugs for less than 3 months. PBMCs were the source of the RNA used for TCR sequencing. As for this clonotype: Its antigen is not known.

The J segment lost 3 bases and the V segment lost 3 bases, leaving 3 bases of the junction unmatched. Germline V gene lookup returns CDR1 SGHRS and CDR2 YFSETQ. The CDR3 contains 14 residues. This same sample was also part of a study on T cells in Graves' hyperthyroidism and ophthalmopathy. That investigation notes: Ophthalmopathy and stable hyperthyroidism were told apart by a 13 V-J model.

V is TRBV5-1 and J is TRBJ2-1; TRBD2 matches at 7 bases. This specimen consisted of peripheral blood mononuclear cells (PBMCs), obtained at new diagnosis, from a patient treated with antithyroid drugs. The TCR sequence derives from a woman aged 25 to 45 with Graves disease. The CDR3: CASSSGTNYNEQFF. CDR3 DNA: TGCGCCAGCAGCTCCGGGACTAACTACAATGAGCAGTTCTTC.